Here is one T cell receptor (beta chain) with its context. Its antigen remains unidentified. Other DNA sequences in the same sample also yield this CDR3. The record originates from a study of shared clonotypes between healthy human individuals. Study results and caveats: Blood was the sole source, and tissue repertoires probably differ.

This CDR3 comprises 15 residues. The ends lost 2 bases at V and 2 bases at J; junction bases unmatched: 2. Germline CDR1 is MDHEN and CDR2 is SYDVKM. Method: immunoSEQ multiplex PCR; TCRdb's copy keeps in-frame clones and lacks some. This table holds 2 million to 2.5 million clones, 92% found once. The chain is built from TRBV28 and TRBJ2-7, with 11 bases matching TRBD1. Sequenced material: naive CD4+ T cells from PBMCs. Subset defined: CD45RA+ positively selected. The clonotype comes from a man in his late teens or twenties in good health. Some clones in this sample may be carry-over from other donors' samples. The CDR3: CASSLPGQGAYEQYF. CDR3 nucleotides: TGTGCCAGCAGTTTACCGGGACAGGGGGCCTACGAGCAGTACTTC.